Below, 23 T cell receptor beta chains from the same sample are listed, as sequenced in a study of shared clonotypes between healthy human individuals. TCRdb's table, derived via immunoSEQ multiplex PCR, lists solely in-frame clones and lacks some. The sample shows roughly 2.5 million clones, approximately 92% of them seen only once. The sequencing input was naive CD4+ T cells sorted from blood. Subset reported: CD45RA+ positively selected. The receptors stem from a man between 18 and 35 years old in good health.

The rearrangement uses TRBV12-5 and TRBJ2-7; a weak D match, TRBD1 (7 bases). The V end lost 6 bases, the J end lost 2 bases, and 11 bases lay between the germline ends. CDR3 length: 13 amino acids. Germline CDR1 and CDR2: LGHNT and FRNRAP. The CDR3 loop is CASGPGGPYEQYF. CDR3 DNA sequence: TGTGCTAGTGGCCCAGGGGGGCCCTACGAGCAGTACTTC.

V gene TRBV5-6 combines with J gene TRBJ1-6; D is ambiguous. V shed 1 base and J shed 0 bases, with 8 bases lying between them. CDR3 length equals 16 residues. Germline-derived CDR1 and CDR2 are SGHDT and YYEEEE. The CDR3 nucleotides read TGTGCCAGCAGCTTGCGCAGGAGCTCCTATAATTCACCCCTCCACTTT. Its protein is CASSLRRSSYNSPLHF. Combining the CDR3 with reference TRBV5-6 and TRBJ1-6 gives the whole variable domain DAGVTQSPTHLIKTRGQQVTLRCSPKSGHDTVSWYQQALGQGPQFIFQYYEEEERQRGNFPDRFSGHQFPNYSSELNVNALLLGDSALYLCASSLRRSSYNSPLHFGNGTRLTVT.

The chain joins TRBV18 to TRBJ2-7, with 8 positions matching TRBD2. Germline V gene lookup returns CDR1 KGHSH and CDR2 LQKENI. V trimming: 3 bases; J trimming: 2 bases; junction bases outside the gene matches: 6. The CDR3 runs 15 residues. CDR3 loop: CASSPGAGATYEQYF. CDR3 nucleotides: TGTGCCAGCTCACCGGGAGCGGGAGCAACCTACGAGCAGTACTTC.

V gene TRBV30 combines with J gene TRBJ2-5, with TRBD2 matching over 14 bases. Germline V lookup: CDR1 GTSNPN, CDR2 SVGIG (reference sequence). The CDR3 is made up of 14 amino acids. V was pared by 8 bases and J by 7 bases, with 9 bases of the junction left unmatched. The CDR3 sequence: CAIRTSGGTGTQYF. The DNA of the CDR3 is TGTGCCATACGGACTAGCGGGGGGACGGGGACCCAGTACTTC.

The gene calls are TRBV7-9 and TRBJ1-2; D is possibly TRBD1 (5 bases). Between the trimmed V and J ends, which lost 4 bases and 6 bases, there was a span of 9 bases. CDR1 and CDR2 (germline): SEHNR, FQNEAQ (reference sequence). The CDR3 runs 12 residues. CDR3 bases: TGTGCCAGCAGCTGGGACCTCCATGGCTACACCTTC. Protein product: CASSWDLHGYTF.

The gene calls are TRBV23-1 and TRBJ2-7; D is undetermined. TRBV23-1 is designated an ORF whose function remains uncertain. This CDR3 is 13 amino acids long. Trimming pared 2 bases from V and 4 bases from J, leaving 9 bases between. CDR3 nucleotides: TGCGCCAGCAGTCAACTCGCATTATACGAGCAGTACTTC. Translating it yields CASSQLALYEQYF.

The rearrangement links TRBV15 to TRBJ2-7; 11 bases fit TRBD2. This CDR3 spans 14 amino acids. V lost 5 bases to trimming and J lost 4 bases; unmatched junction nucleotides: 4. Germline lookup yields CDR1 LNHNV and CDR2 YYDKDF (reference sequence). DNA for the CDR3: TGTGCCACCAGCGAGACTAGCGGGATATACGAGCAGTACTTC. Amino acid sequence: CATSETSGIYEQYF.

The V and J genes are TRBV10-1 and TRBJ1-6; 7 positions match TRBD1. The CDR3 contains 13 residues. With V trimmed by 8 bases and J by 9 bases, 7 bases remained unmatched. Germline loops: CDR1 WNHNN, CDR2 SYGVQD (reference sequence). The CDR3 bases are TGCGCCAGCGGGAGACAGGGAGGTTCACCCCTCCACTTT. Its translation is CASGRQGGSPLHF.

Of note for this clone: Because the CDR3 is missing its conserved closing phenylalanine or tryptophan, this is likely a read error. It is unclear where the CDR3 begins or ends on the DNA, so no DNA is shown, and the CDR3 is as TCRdb lists it. The rearrangement uses TRBV7-2 and TRBJ2-6. Including both end residues, the CDR3 is 14 amino acids long. The V gene's germline CDR1 is SGHTA and CDR2 FQGNSA. CDR3 amino acids: CASSGSLRDDKVGL.

This clone was seen a single time. V usage is TRBV5-6 and J usage is TRBJ2-7; tentatively, D is TRBD1 or TRBD2 (7 bases each). Germline loops: CDR1 SGHDT, CDR2 YYEEEE. The V end was cut by 2 bases, the J end by 5 bases, with 14 bases between. The CDR3 has 14 amino acids. DNA for the CDR3: TGTGCCAGCAGCTTCGACAGGGAGGGAGACGAGCAGTACTTC. Amino acid sequence: CASSFDREGDEQYF.

The chain links TRBV6-1 to TRBJ2-2, with D tentatively TRBD1 (5 bases). The CDR3 extends over 14 amino acids. Trimming pared 6 bases from V and 3 bases from J, leaving 11 bases between. The germline CDR1 and CDR2 sequences are MNHNS and SASEGT. CDR3 loop: CASRNLGHTGELFF. As DNA, the CDR3 is TGTGCCAGCAGAAACTTGGGGCACACCGGGGAGCTGTTTTTT.

V is TRBV7-6 and J is TRBJ2-7; possibly TRBD2 for D (6 bases). The CDR3 covers 14 residues. V was shortened by 5 bases and J by 3 bases, with 14 bases between the two germline ends. Per the germline V gene, CDR1 is SGHVS and CDR2 is FNYEAQ. In DNA, the CDR3 is TGTGCCAGCAGCCGGCGGCTGGGAGGCTACGAGCAGTACTTC. Translated: CASSRRLGGYEQYF.

The chain employs TRBV25-1 and TRBJ1-2, with a tentative D call TRBD1 (5 bases). The CDR3 runs to 18 residues. V shed 2 bases and J shed 4 bases, with 23 bases lying between them. Per the germline V gene, CDR1 is MGHDK and CDR2 is SYGVNS. The CDR3 coding sequence is TGTGCCAGCAGTGAAGCGGGGGGAGGGGCGGTGGTTGGCTATGGCTACACCTTC. As protein: CASSEAGGGAVVGYGYTF.

This clone turned up a few times. The chain has TRBV11-2 and TRBJ1-6; D not certain. CDR3 length: 14 amino acids. V was shortened by 2 bases and J by 5 bases, with 7 bases between the two germline ends. CDR1 is SGHAT and CDR2 is FQNNGV in the germline V gene. The chain's CDR3 is CASSLLENNSPLHF. In nucleotides, the CDR3 is TGTGCCAGCAGCTTATTGGAAAATAATTCACCCCTCCACTTT.

This rearrangement joins TRBV28 to TRBJ2-7; no clear D gene. V lost 7 bases, J lost 0 bases, and 10 bases lay in between. CDR3 length: 13 amino acids. Germline lookup yields CDR1 MDHEN and CDR2 SYDVKM. The CDR3 DNA reads as TGTGCCAGCACGGGTACCCTCTCCTACGAGCAGTACTTC. This gives the protein CASTGTLSYEQYF.

Remarks on this clone: Additional DNA sequences in this sample encode the identical CDR3. The chain carries TRBV6-6 and TRBJ1-2; the D gene is possibly TRBD1 (6 bases). Trimming cost V 3 bases and J 4 bases, with 12 bases left between them. Germline CDR1 MNHNY, CDR2 SVGAGI (reference sequence). The CDR3 is made up of 14 amino acids. CDR3 DNA sequence: TGTGCCAGCAGTTATAGCGGAGGGGGCTATGGCTACACCTTC. It is translated as CASSYSGGGYGYTF.

V and J are TRBV10-3 and TRBJ2-1, with D tentatively TRBD2 (6 bases). The CDR3 totals 15 residues. The V gene's germline CDR1 is ENHRY and CDR2 SYGVKD. Trimming took off 5 bases at V and 5 bases at J, with 16 bases between the two ends. As DNA, the CDR3 is TGTGCCATCAGTCTAGGGGAGGCAAACAACAATGAGCAGTTCTTC. This gives the protein CAISLGEANNNEQFF.

V is TRBV12-1 and J is TRBJ2-7; TRBD1 was called by the table and not checked on the DNA. TRBV12-1 constitutes a pseudogene. CDR3 length: 16 amino acids. This chain's CDR3 is CASSWGKWTGRNEQYF. CDR3 bases: TGTGCCAGCAGCTGGGGGAAGTGGACAGGGCGGAACGAGCAGTACTTC.

This rearrangement joins TRBV5-1 to TRBJ1-2; TRBD1 matches at 10 bases. The germline gives CDR1 SGHRS, CDR2 YFSETQ. The CDR3 length is 15 residues. The V and J ends lost 0 bases and 5 bases, in that order; junction bases with no gene match: 4. CDR3 protein: CASSLAPGQGYGYTF. The CDR3 nucleotides are TGCGCCAGCAGCTTGGCCCCGGGACAGGGGTATGGCTACACCTTC.

The V and J genes are TRBV6-1 and TRBJ1-2; TRBD1 matches 8 bases. The CDR3 consists of 16 residues. Unmatched junction bases numbered 11, after V lost 2 bases and J lost 6 bases. The germline CDR1 and CDR2 sequences are MNHNS and SASEGT. DNA of the CDR3: TGTGCCAGCAGTGAAAGGCAGGGGGCCCTGGGCAATGGCTACACCTTC. Translation: CASSERQGALGNGYTF.

This clone was detected only once. This chain joins TRBV28 and TRBJ2-7; possibly TRBD2 for D (5 bases). This CDR3 contains 14 residues. Deletions cut 1 base from V and 3 bases from J, with 10 bases between. Germline V gene sequence: CDR1 MDHEN, CDR2 SYDVKM. Written as DNA, the CDR3 is TGTGCCAGCAGTTTATCTGGGAGTCGCTACGAGCAGTACTTC. Translated, it gives CASSLSGSRYEQYF. The variable domain in full, with the rest retrieved from reference TRBV28 and TRBJ2-7, is DVKVTQSSRYLVKRTGEKVFLECVQDMDHENMFWYRQDPGLGLRLIYFSYDVKMKEKGDIPEGYSVSREKKERFSLILESASTNQTSMYLCASSLSGSRYEQYFGPGTRLTVT.

The rearrangement joins TRBV5-1 to TRBJ2-5; 14 nucleotides line up with TRBD2. J lost 8 bases, V lost 0 bases, and 3 bases had no gene match. Per germline, CDR1 SGHRS and CDR2 YFSETQ. The CDR3 sequence is 15 residues long. Written as DNA, the CDR3 is TGCGCCAGCAGCTTGGTTGGGACTAGCGGGGGAACCCAGTACTTC. Translated, it gives CASSLVGTSGGTQYF.

J is TRBJ2-1 and V is TRBV7-9; D tentatively reads TRBD1 or TRBD2 (5 bases each). Trimming shortened V by 8 bases and J by 9 bases, and 23 bases separated the two germline ends. The CDR3 has 15 amino acids. Germline V gene lookup returns CDR1 SEHNR and CDR2 FQNEAQ (reference sequence). CDR3 loop: CASYQPGPGSSEQFF. The CDR3 DNA reads as TGTGCCAGCTACCAGCCGGGACCAGGGTCGAGTGAGCAGTTCTTC.